This note documents a single T cell receptor beta chain sequence. The antigen it recognizes is unknown. No base qualities exist here, and no much larger clone lies one base off it. In total, roughly 670 healthy bone marrow donors made up the cohort. All cohort members were sampled while nominally healthy, although unrecorded immune exposures were likely present. The donor was CMV seropositive and was included in the group of around 300 seropositive cohort members. A peripheral blood sample was collected from each donor, and TCR beta sequencing was performed on peripheral blood mononuclear cells. The Qiagen DNeasy Blood Extraction Kit was used to extract genomic DNA from the blood cell samples. The data originate from a study of cytomegalovirus exposure and HLA in healthy donors (dated by TCRdb to 2016 to 2017). Background for the entire study: In an earlier analysis of 450 to 750 of the donors, 250 to 350 Gb of sequence data and about 110 million unique TCR beta sequences from about 190 million T cells were reported. To predict cytomegalovirus infection status, the study combined high-throughput TCR immunosequencing, statistical association of individual TCRs with disease status, and machine learning. An early release that covered 640 HLA-typed donors contained around 300 gigabases of sequencing data and 80 million or so unique TCR sequences. Every repertoire in the discovery cohort had been generated on one and the same sequencing platform. HLA typing included class I and class II loci at four-digit resolution. The later analysis used no new phenotypic data to find candidate immune exposures, relying instead on TCR beta sequences and their occurrence across donors. Alongside the repertoire data, information on donor age, sex, ethnicity and CMV serostatus was compiled. Typing coverage differed by locus: A, B, C, DRB1 and DQB1 were typed in roughly 620-640 donors, DQA1 in 500 to 550, DPA1 in some 600, and DPB1 in 400 to 480. The study was designed to test whether signatures of past pathogen exposure could be identified by cataloging public T cell receptors. An earlier analysis of around 580 of the donors used high-throughput TCR beta sequencing to judge whether each TCR beta V gene segment behaved as functional or pseudogenic. Of the roughly 400 genotyped donors, over 70% fell in the genetic ancestry cluster associated with self-reported Caucasian donors. Using immunosequencing, the study profiled T cell repertoires from about 610 subjects and related those repertoires to cytomegalovirus serostatus. Along with the approximately 650-subject first cohort, a separate validation cohort of 120 different subjects was used. Among 300 to 450 genotyped donors of the cohort, an average of 235,054 unique TCR beta nucleotide sequences were sequenced per donor, around a sixth of them non-productive. In a later genetic analysis, genome-wide SNP genotypes for about 60% of the 666 donors were used, and that subset was treated as a discovery cohort. Roughly 5 DR-DQ haplotypes were treated as single units for association and clustering because of strong linkage in the cohort. A later analysis re-analyzed previously published TCR beta repertoires from 650 to 800 donors and added high-resolution HLA genotyping to study TCR occurrence patterns.

The CDR1 and CDR2 encoded by the germline V gene are SGHVS and FQNEAQ. V is trimmed back by 2 bases and J by 7 bases, and the junction contains 6 bases that no gene match accounts for. Its CDR3 holds 15 amino acids, cysteine through phenylalanine. Only the CDR3 DNA stays, 45 bases, in frame from base 1. The protocol used for the library was the immunoSEQ multiplex PCR assay. The multiplex PCR relied on a mix of 60 forward primers for TCR Vbeta segments and 13 reverse primers for TCR Jbeta segments. A multiplex PCR assay on genomic DNA amplified the CDR3 region of rearranged TCR beta genes. Amplified TCR beta libraries were sequenced as 87-base-pair reads on the Illumina HiSeq System. On the authors' methods: In a later analysis, tens of millions of unique TCR beta chains were counted across the 650 to 750 repertoires, and some 10 million of these chains were shared by at least two donors. Raw reads were error-corrected and collapsed into unique sequences with a nearest-neighbor algorithm that merged closely related sequences to remove PCR and sequencing errors. CDR3 sequences were aligned to IMGT reference sequences to assign V, D and J gene segments. For a sequence to be retained, a match of at least six nucleotides to both a V gene segment and a J gene segment was required. Rearrangements were classified as productive when the CDR3 lacked stop codons and remained in frame with V and J, and all other rearrangements were classified as non-productive. CDR3 was defined according to IMGT convention as the region running from the second conserved V-encoded cysteine to the conserved J-encoded phenylalanine. Sequences without an unambiguous match to a single V gene segment were excluded from the earlier analysis of 450 to 750 of the donors. In an earlier analysis of 587 of the donors, V segments were called functional above 56.7% productive rearrangements and were called segregating when the between-donor standard deviation exceeded 5%. A statistical classification framework was built for diagnosing cytomegalovirus status from the catalog of TCR beta chain sequences. In a later analysis, V and J genes were assigned by comparing TCR nucleotide sequences against IMGT/GENE-DB human TR gene sequences. Using the TCRdist pipeline, a later analysis assigned CDR3 sequences along with most-parsimonious VDJ recombination scenarios. In a later analysis, each TCR beta chain was defined by its CDR3 amino acid sequence together with its V-gene family, and reads lacking a unique V-gene family were excluded. As a way to deal with suspected cross-contamination and a sequencing artifact, a later analysis dropped hundreds of nucleotide sequences that were highly shared and had low generation probability. In a later analysis, a clonal expansion index was calculated for each public chain from normalized within-repertoire ranks of inferred template counts. In a later analysis, generation probabilities were computed with a VDJ recombination model fitted to out-of-frame rearrangements, and the resulting probabilities were checked against IGoR. Hypergeometric tests were used in a later analysis to score TCR-TCR, TCR-HLA and TCR-CMV co-occurrence, with a repertoire-size bias correction applied to the TCR pairs. False discovery rates were estimated in a later analysis by permuting HLA or CMV assignments 20 times. In a later analysis, co-occurring TCRs were grouped using DBSCAN, with TCRdist sequence similarity added in when clustering inside HLA-allele-positive subsets. For co-occurrence clustering, repertoires with fewer than 30,000 or more than 120,000 public chains were excluded, along with a handful of repertoires with anomalous nucleotide sharing. TCRdb obtained this table from immuneACCESS and retained in-frame rearrangements with V and J assigned. These tables miss some clones; where compared with another copy, unresolved V genes account for less than half of the shortfall, and the remainder is unexplained. For V, J and clone size, that table is used; D and trimming come from the DNA. The sample table holds about 110,000 clones, of which approximately 82% were seen once. Roughly 22% of the sample is held by the ten biggest clonotypes.

Study-wide conclusions, independent of this receptor: Presence/absence analyses assumed roughly uniform sequencing depth across donors, an assumption that may not hold. HLA typing was unavailable for some donors at each locus, so association tests used only the typed subset. A later analysis associated some 17,000 TCR beta sequences with specific HLA alleles at a false discovery rate of 0.05. In an earlier analysis of several hundred of the donors, most TCR beta V segments were observed in productive rearrangements about 87% or about 30% of the time, broadly matching IMGT annotations. A group of highly shared sequence variants was considered likely to be a technical artifact of the sequencing pipeline. In both the original and validation cohorts, the classifier was reported to diagnose cytomegalovirus status with high specificity and sensitivity. According to a later analysis, TCR association rates differed among HLA loci, with DRB1 alleles showing the most associated TCRs and HLA-C alleles showing the fewest. While some public TCRs were present in many individuals, most TCR sequences turned up only very rarely across donors. A few of the identified cytomegalovirus-associated TCR beta chains were confirmed in vitro to be specific for cytomegalovirus antigens. A later analysis found that most CMV-associated TCR beta chains appeared HLA-restricted, with HLA associations seemingly driven largely by CMV exposure. In a later analysis, HLA-associated TCR beta chains showed more clonal expansion and lower generation probabilities than non-associated chains that were equally common. Compared with the roughly 720-donor mean, donors in an Asian-associated ancestry cluster had fewer N-insertions in productive TCRs, according to a later genetic analysis. A later genetic analysis associated a missense DCLRE1C variant with V-gene and J-gene trimming of TCR beta chains, and an independent cohort replicated the association. In this cohort, only TCR beta chains were sequenced, and detectable features were limited by the absence of alpha or paired-chain data. The study gave a list of 150 to 200 TCR beta chains associated with cytomegalovirus. A further reported finding was that TCR beta sequences accurately predicted the HLA-A and HLA-B alleles for most subjects in the first cohort. Because counts were too low, seventeen rarely observed V segments, including chromosome 9 orphons, were excluded from the earlier analysis of about 500 of the donors. The 87-base-pair reads could not distinguish some IMGT-functional V segments, including TRBV6-2 and TRBV6-3, so those segments were excluded. In a later analysis, several top co-occurrence clusters were reported to appear linked to parvovirus B19, influenza, CMV and Epstein-Barr virus. Correlated functional status among segregating V segments might reflect linkage disequilibrium, but an unknown experimental factor could not be ruled out. When HLA alleles, especially DR and DQ, strongly co-occurred, TCR associations were difficult to assign to individual alleles. For the cohort, immune exposure information was limited to CMV serostatus. It was suggested by the authors that the approach could potentially be generalized to other disease states and immunological phenotypes.

This TCR derives from a young man in good health and CMV-seropositive. This chain is built from TRBV7-8 and TRBJ2-2, and 8 junction bases match TRBD2. The specimen was PBMCs. The CDR3 reads CASSLSGAGGGELFF. The nucleotide sequence is given as TGTGCCAGCAGCTTAAGTGGGGCGGGAGGCGGGGAGCTGTTTTTT.